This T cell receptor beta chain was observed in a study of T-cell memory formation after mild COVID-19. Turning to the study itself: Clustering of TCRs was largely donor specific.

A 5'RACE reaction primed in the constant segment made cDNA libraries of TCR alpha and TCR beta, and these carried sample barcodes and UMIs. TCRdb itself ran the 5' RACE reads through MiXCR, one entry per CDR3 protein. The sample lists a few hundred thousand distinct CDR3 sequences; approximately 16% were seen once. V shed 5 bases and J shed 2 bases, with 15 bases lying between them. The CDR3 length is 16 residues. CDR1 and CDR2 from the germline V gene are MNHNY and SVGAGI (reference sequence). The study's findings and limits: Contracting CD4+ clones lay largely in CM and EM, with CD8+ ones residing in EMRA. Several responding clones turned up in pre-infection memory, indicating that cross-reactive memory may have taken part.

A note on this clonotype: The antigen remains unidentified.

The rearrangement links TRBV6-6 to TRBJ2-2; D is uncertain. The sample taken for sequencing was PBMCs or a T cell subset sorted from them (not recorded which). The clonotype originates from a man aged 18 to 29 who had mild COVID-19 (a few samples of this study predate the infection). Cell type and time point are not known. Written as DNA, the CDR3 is TGTGCCAGCAGTCGAACGAGTAGTTTTAACACCGGGGAGCTGTTTTTT. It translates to CASSRTSSFNTGELFF.